The sequence of this T cell receptor beta chain was determined in a study of T cell repertoires in cytomegalovirus infection. In TCRdb, the reads were re-called with MiXCR into one record per CDR3 protein. The sample contains about 450,000 distinct CDR3 sequences, about 33% of which appear only once. Worth noting for this clonotype: What it binds is unknown.

Study results and limitations: HLA-C-restricted CMV-specific TCR beta clonotypes were dominant in the ex vivo response.

The CDR3 spans 15 residues. The V and J ends lost 0 bases and 3 bases respectively, with 11 bases between them. CDR1 is LNHNV, CDR2 YYDKDF, per germline (reference sequence). This receptor was obtained from a human donor in good health (CMV status not recorded). Some clones in this sample may be carry-over from other donors' samples. V usage is TRBV15 and J usage is TRBJ1-1; no clear D. The sample consisted of PBMCs. The CDR3 is CATSRDRRPDTEAFF. CDR3 in DNA: TGTGCCACCAGCAGAGATAGGAGGCCGGACACTGAAGCTTTCTTT.